This T cell receptor (beta chain) was observed in a study of cytomegalovirus exposure and HLA in healthy donors. Study-wide results and limits: It was confirmed in vitro that three of the CMV-associated chains were specific for CMV antigens. Immune exposure data for these donors was limited to CMV serostatus.

The primer mix had 60 Vbeta and 13 Jbeta primers. The data were produced by immunoSEQ multiplex PCR, yet TCRdb's version contains in-frame clones alone and is incomplete. The sample contains over 100,000 clones, 74% of which appear only once. As concerns this clone: Its matching antigen is unknown.

Trimming cost V 7 bases and J 10 bases, with 14 bases left between them. CDR3 size: 13 residues. CDR1 is MNHEY, CDR2 SMNVEV, per germline (reference sequence). Sequencing input: PBMCs. This receptor was taken from a male donor in good health and CMV-seronegative. The genes are TRBV27 and TRBJ1-6; D remains ambiguous. The CDR3 sequence is CASTLGGNSPLHF. The CDR3 DNA sequence: TGTGCCAGCACCTTAGGAGGAAACTCACCCCTCCACTTT.